The entry below describes one T cell receptor beta chain. Its antigen is as yet unknown. A much larger clone differs from this one at a single base, so this may be a read error. These data originate in a study of T cells in Graves' hyperthyroidism and ophthalmopathy. Study results and caveats: The authors' 13 V-J model separated ophthalmopathy from stable hyperthyroidism.

Researchers took RNA transcripts and amplified the TCR beta CDR3 regions from them. First-round RT-PCR targeting the TCR CDR3 was performed with the HTBI primer set. TCRdb redid the calling of the multiplex PCR reads with MiXCR, one entry per CDR3 protein. The sample contains 450,000 to 700,000 distinct CDR3 sequences, about 45% of which appear only once. The CDR3 is 15 amino acids. Germline V gene sequence: CDR1 MNHEY, CDR2 SVGAGI. The sample was peripheral blood or thyroid tissue (not recorded which). The chain combines TRBV6-5 with TRBJ1-4, with no clear D. The origin of this receptor is an adult woman with Graves' disease, either hyperthyroidism or ophthalmopathy (not recorded which). CDR3 protein: CASSYMGVTSEKLFF. The CDR3 coding sequence is TGTGCCAGCAGTTACATGGGAGTAACTAGTGAAAAACTGTTTTTT.